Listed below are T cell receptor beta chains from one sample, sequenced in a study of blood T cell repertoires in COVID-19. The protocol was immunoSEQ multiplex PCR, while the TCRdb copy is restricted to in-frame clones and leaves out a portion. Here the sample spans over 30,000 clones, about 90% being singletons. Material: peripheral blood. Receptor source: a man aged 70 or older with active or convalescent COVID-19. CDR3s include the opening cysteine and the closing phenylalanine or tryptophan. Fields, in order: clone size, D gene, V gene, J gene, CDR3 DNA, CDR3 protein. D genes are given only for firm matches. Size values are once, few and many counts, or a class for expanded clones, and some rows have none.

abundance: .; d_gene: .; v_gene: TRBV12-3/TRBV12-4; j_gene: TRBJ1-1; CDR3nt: TGTGCCAGCAGTTACCAAGGGGGGGGTGAAGCTTTCTTT; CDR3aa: CASSYQGGGEAFF
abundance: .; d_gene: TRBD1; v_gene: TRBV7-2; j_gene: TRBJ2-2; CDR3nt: TGTGCCAGCAGCCTAACCCGGGACAGGGCCACCGGGGAGCTGTTTTTT; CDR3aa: CASSLTRDRATGELFF
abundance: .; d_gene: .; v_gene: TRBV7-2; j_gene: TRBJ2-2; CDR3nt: TGTGCCAGCAGAAACAAGGGTCAGGGGAACACCGGGGAGCTGTTTTTT; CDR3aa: CASRNKGQGNTGELFF
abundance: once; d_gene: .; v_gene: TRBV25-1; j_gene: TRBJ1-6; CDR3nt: TGTGCCAGCAGTGAATATGAAGGGAGAGATAATTCACCCCTCCACTTT; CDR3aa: CASSEYEGRDNSPLHF
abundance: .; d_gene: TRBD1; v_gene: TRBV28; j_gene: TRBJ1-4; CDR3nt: TGTGCCAGCAGTCAGGCCCCACAGGGGGTTCTGGAACTGTTTTTT; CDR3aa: CASSQAPQGVLELFF
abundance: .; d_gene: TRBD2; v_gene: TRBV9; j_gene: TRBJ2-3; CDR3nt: TGTGCCAGCAGCGAGACGGGGTGGCGGGGGGGCCGACGCACAGATACGCAGTATTTT; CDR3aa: CASSETGWRGGRRTDTQYF
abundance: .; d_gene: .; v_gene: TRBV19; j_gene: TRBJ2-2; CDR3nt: TGTGCCAGTAGTATATCTACCGGGGAGCTGTTTTTT; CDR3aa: CASSISTGELFF
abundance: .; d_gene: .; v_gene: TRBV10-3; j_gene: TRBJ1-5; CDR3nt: TGTGCCATCAACGACCCAACAATTACTAATAGCAATCAGCCCCAGCATTTT; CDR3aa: CAINDPTITNSNQPQHF
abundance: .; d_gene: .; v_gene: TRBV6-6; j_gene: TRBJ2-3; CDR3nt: TGTGCCAGCAGTTACGGGCTAGCAGGAGATACGCAGTATTTT; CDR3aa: CASSYGLAGDTQYF
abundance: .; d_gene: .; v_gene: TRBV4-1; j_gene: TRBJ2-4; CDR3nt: TGCGCCAGCAGCCAGCGGGCAGGAGGGGTGTTAGCCAAAAACATTCAGTACTTC; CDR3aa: CASSQRAGGVLAKNIQYF
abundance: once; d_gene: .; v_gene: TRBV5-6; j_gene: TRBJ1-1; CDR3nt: TGTGCCAGCAGCTTGTGGGCGGGAACTGAAGCTTTCTTT; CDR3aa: CASSLWAGTEAFF
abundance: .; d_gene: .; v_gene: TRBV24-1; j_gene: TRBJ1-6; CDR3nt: TGTGCCACCAGTGATCTGCGCTATACCACAGGGAATTCACCCCTCCACTTT; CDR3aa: CATSDLRYTTGNSPLHF
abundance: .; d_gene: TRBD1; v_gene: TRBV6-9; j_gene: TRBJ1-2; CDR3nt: TGTGCCAGCAGTTATTCAGGACAGGCTTCTTTTGTCTACACCTTC; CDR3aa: CASSYSGQASFVYTF
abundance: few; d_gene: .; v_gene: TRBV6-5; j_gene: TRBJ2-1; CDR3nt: TGTGCCAGCAGTTCTGGGACATCCTACAATGAGCAGTTCTTC; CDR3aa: CASSSGTSYNEQFF
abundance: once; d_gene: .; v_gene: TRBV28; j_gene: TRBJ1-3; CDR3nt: TGTGCCAGCAGTCCTCCGACGGCGGGGGTAGACACCATATATTTT; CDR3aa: CASSPPTAGVDTIYF
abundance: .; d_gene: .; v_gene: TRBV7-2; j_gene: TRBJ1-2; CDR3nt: TGTGCCAGCAGCTTAGGCGACAGCCTTTATGGCTACACCTTC; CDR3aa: CASSLGDSLYGYTF
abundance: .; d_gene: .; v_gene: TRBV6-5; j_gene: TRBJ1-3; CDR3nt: TGTGCCAGCAGTTCTCCTGGAAACACCATATATTTT; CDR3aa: CASSSPGNTIYF
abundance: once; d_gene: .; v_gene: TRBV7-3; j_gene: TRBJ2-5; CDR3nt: TGTGCCAGCAGCTTGGGACTCCAAGAGACCCAGTACTTC; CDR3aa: CASSLGLQETQYF
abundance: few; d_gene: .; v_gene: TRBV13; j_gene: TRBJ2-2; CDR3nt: TGTGCCAGCAGCAGAGGGTACGGGGAGCTGTTTTTT; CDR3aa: CASSRGYGELFF
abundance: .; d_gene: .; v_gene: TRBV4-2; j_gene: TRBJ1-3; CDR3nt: TGTGCCAGCAGCCAAGAGGGGAGCTCTGGAAACACCATATATTTT; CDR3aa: CASSQEGSSGNTIYF
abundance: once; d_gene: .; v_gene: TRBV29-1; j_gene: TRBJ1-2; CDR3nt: TGCAGCGTGGGGGAGGGTGGCTACACCTTC; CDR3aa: CSVGEGGYTF
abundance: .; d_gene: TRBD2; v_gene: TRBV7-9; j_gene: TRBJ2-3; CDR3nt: TGTGCCAGCGAGGGCAGGACTAGTGGAGATACGCAGTATTTT; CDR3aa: CASEGRTSGDTQYF
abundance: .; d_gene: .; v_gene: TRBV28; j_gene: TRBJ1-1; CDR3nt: TGTGCCAGCAGTTTAGGGACACAGAACACTGAAGCTTTCTTT; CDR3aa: CASSLGTQNTEAFF
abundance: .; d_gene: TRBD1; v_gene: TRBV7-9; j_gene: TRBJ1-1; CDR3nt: TGTGCCAGCAGACGGACAGGGGGCACTGAAGCTTTCTTT; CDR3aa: CASRRTGGTEAFF
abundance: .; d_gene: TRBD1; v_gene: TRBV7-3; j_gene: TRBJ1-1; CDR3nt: TGTGCCAGCAGCTCCCATACAGGGGGAGGCACTGAAGCTTTCTTT; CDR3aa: CASSSHTGGGTEAFF
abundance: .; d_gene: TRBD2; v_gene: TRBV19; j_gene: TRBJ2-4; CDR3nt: TGTGCCAGTAGTAAATCCGGGACTAGCGGGAGGGCCCTAGCCAAAAACATTCAGTACTTC; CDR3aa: CASSKSGTSGRALAKNIQYF
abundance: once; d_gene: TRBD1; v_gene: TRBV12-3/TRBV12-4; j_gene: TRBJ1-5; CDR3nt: TGTGCCAGCAGTGGGACAGGGAATCAGCCCCAGCATTTT; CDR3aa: CASSGTGNQPQHF
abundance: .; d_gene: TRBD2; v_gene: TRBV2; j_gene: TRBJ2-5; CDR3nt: TGTGCCAGCAGGCTTACTAGCGGGGGGTCCCAAGAGACCCAGTACTTC; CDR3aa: CASRLTSGGSQETQYF